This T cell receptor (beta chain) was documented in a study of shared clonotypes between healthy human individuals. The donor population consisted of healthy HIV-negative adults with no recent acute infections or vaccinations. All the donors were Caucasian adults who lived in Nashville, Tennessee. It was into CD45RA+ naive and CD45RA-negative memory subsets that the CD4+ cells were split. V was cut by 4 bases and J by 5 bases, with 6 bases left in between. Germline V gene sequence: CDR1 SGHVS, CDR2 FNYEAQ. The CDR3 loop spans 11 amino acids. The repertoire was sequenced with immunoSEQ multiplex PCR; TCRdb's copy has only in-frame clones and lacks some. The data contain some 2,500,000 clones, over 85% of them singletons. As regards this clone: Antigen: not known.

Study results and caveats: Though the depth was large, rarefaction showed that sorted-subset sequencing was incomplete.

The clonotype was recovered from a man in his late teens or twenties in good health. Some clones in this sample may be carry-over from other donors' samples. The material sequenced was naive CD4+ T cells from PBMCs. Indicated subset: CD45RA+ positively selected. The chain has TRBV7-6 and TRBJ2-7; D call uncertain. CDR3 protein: CASSSTNEQYF. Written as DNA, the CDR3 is TGTGCCAGCAGCTCTACCAACGAGCAGTACTTC.